The rows below give T cell receptor beta chains drawn from one sample of a study of T cells expressing NK-cell markers. TCRdb reanalyzed the 5' RACE reads, giving one entry per CDR3 protein sequence and no DNA. This sample lists 500,000 to 700,000 distinct CDR3 sequences; its ten largest clones have 3.5% to 4.5%. Sequencing was performed on blood T cells: a sorted CD56 or NKG2C T cell subset, CD4+ or CD8+ T cells, or bulk PBMC T cells (not recorded which). Source of these receptors: a man between 18 and 29 years old in good health. Both conserved end residues are part of each CDR3.

j_call | v_call | cdr3_aa
TRBJ2-7 | TRBV28 | CASSRLAAEQYF
TRBJ2-5 | TRBV5-1 | CASSEWGSGLTFGETQYF
TRBJ2-3 | TRBV20-1 | CSASGWGGADTQYF
TRBJ2-1 | TRBV5-6 | CASSLWRRDNNEQFF
TRBJ2-7 | TRBV12-3/TRBV12-4 | CASSQQGGPYEQYF
TRBJ2-1 | TRBV6-2/TRBV6-3 | CASSSGLAGSYNEQFF
TRBJ2-5 | TRBV20-1 | CSAPKGARDETQYF
TRBJ2-5 | TRBV9 | CASSVAGGQGETQYF
TRBJ1-3 | TRBV7-8 | CASSRRVGNTIYF
TRBJ2-7 | TRBV20-1 | CSARRSLRVYEQYF
TRBJ2-4 | TRBV18 | CASSPREHRIQYF
TRBJ2-5 | TRBV7-9 | CASSARRRAAEEETQYF
TRBJ2-1 | TRBV4-1 | CASSQVRSEKQFF
TRBJ2-1 | TRBV29-1 | CAWGSTYNEQFF
TRBJ2-7 | TRBV7-9 | CASSLVAGGPDEQYF
TRBJ2-3 | TRBV28 | CASSPASTSGSWDTQYF
TRBJ2-1 | TRBV9 | CASSVGLGGAGNNEQFF
TRBJ1-2 | TRBV6-1 | CASSARTGTNYGYTF
TRBJ2-7 | TRBV5-1 | CASSSLSGASYEQYF
TRBJ2-1 | TRBV12-5 | CASGSPVVGAGNEQFF
TRBJ2-2 | TRBV15 | CATGFSGAYPGELFF
TRBJ2-3 | TRBV7-6 | CASSFGRASAYTDTQYF
TRBJ2-3 | TRBV10-3 | CAISATPGTGGDTQYF